This T cell receptor beta chain was captured in a study of CD4 T cells in lung cancer (dated by TCRdb to between 2017 and 2020). General notes on the study: The study screened blood T cells of NSCLC patients for responses to candidate mutation-encoded neoepitopes and isolated neoantigen-specific CD4+ T-cell clones and TCRs. Tumor and non-adjacent lung tissue came from a few patients undergoing curative-intent resections for stage I-III non-small cell lung cancer. The patients who underwent resection had lung adenocarcinoma or squamous cell carcinoma, were aged 60 to 69 when blood was donated, and were mostly former smokers. Treatments the patients had received before donating blood included platinum chemotherapy, and some of the patients were given nivolumab or pembrolizumab. TCRB deep sequencing tracked the frequency of neoantigen-specific clonotypes in tumor resections, non-adjacent lung and cultured T-cell products.

Here V drops 4 bases and J drops 1 base, and the junction holds 5 bases not matched to any gene. The CDR3 measures 16 amino acids from cysteine to phenylalanine. Here the CDR3 DNA is all that survives: 48 bases in frame from base 1. From a lookup of the germline V gene, CDR1 and CDR2 are SGHRS and YFSETQ. The library came from the immunoSEQ multiplex PCR assay. Qiagen DNeasy or QIAamp micro DNA kits were used to isolate DNA, and the Adaptive Biotechnology human TCRB sequencing kit was used to sequence TCRB. An Illumina MiSeq was used to sequence the TCRB libraries. In the source study's methods: The kit provider's software was used to analyze TCRB sequence data, and Fisher's exact test was applied to assess tumor enrichment of clonotype templates. The source is immuneACCESS, and TCRdb retained only in-frame sequences with V and J called. Part of the clones is not carried over; for the studies checked, unresolved V genes explain less than half of this, and the remainder is unexplained. V and J calls and clone size are copied from that table; D and trimming were computed from the DNA. The table for this sample lists about 4,800 clones; around 69% of them were counted only once. Of the sample, about 17% is held by the ten largest clones.

What the research found in general, with its limitations: Some blood-derived responses might reflect in vitro priming of naive T cells or cross-reactivity rather than memory responses to the cancer.

With regard to this clone: Its recognized antigen is unknown. No quality values exist for individual bases; no much larger clone is one base distant.

The origin of this receptor is a man in his sixties with non-small cell lung cancer. The chain employs TRBV5-1 and TRBJ1-4, and TRBD1 matches 9 of the central bases. Sequencing was carried out using lung tumor tissue. The sequenced DNA: TGCGCCAGCAGCAAGGGACAGGGTGGAACTAATGAAAAACTGTTTTTT. Its translation is CASSKGQGGTNEKLFF.